The rows below give T cell receptor beta chains drawn from one sample of a study of Tregs in tolerant kidney transplant recipients. Method: immunoSEQ multiplex PCR; TCRdb's copy keeps in-frame clones and lacks some. The table records around 9,700 clones, around 91% of them present only once. These TCRs' antigens remain unknown. Specimen: Tregs from blood cultured with allogeneic cells, collected before the transplant. The receptor source for this set is a human patient who received a combined kidney and bone marrow transplant. Each CDR3 is given with its conserved first and last residue. The order of the fields is J gene, V gene, D gene, clone size, CDR3 protein, CDR3 DNA. The D gene is left open where the match is weak. Size is omitted from some rows. Given values are once, few, many or a class for expanded clones.

j_gene: TRBJ2-2
v_gene: TRBV7-7
d_gene: NA
abundance: NA
CDR3aa: CASSSPNTGELFF
CDR3nt: TGTGCCAGCAGCTCGCCGAACACCGGGGAGCTGTTTTTT

j_gene: TRBJ2-7
v_gene: TRBV28
d_gene: TRBD1
abundance: NA
CDR3aa: CASSYSGTGGEQYF
CDR3nt: TGTGCCAGCAGTTACTCCGGGACAGGGGGCGAGCAGTACTTC

j_gene: TRBJ1-2
v_gene: TRBV19
d_gene: TRBD1
abundance: NA
CDR3aa: CASSIDRGYGYTF
CDR3nt: TGTGCCAGTAGTATTGACAGGGGCTATGGCTACACCTTC

j_gene: TRBJ2-7
v_gene: TRBV18
d_gene: NA
abundance: NA
CDR3aa: CASSHGGSYEQYF
CDR3nt: TGTGCCAGCTCCCACGGTGGCTCCTACGAGCAGTACTTC

j_gene: TRBJ2-3
v_gene: TRBV2
d_gene: TRBD2
abundance: NA
CDR3aa: CASSPISGRRSDTQYF
CDR3nt: TGTGCCAGCAGTCCGATTAGCGGGAGAAGGTCAGATACGCAGTATTTT

j_gene: TRBJ1-2
v_gene: TRBV6-5
d_gene: NA
abundance: NA
CDR3aa: CASSSGGQQLYGYTF
CDR3nt: TGTGCCAGCAGTTCGGGTGGACAGCAACTATATGGCTACACCTTC

j_gene: TRBJ1-1
v_gene: TRBV18
d_gene: NA
abundance: NA
CDR3aa: CASSQRTGNTEAFF
CDR3nt: TGTGCCAGCTCACAGAGGACTGGGAACACTGAAGCTTTCTTT

j_gene: TRBJ1-5
v_gene: TRBV28
d_gene: NA
abundance: NA
CDR3aa: CASTSRTRNQPQHF
CDR3nt: TGTGCCAGCACCTCACGGACACGTAATCAGCCCCAGCATTTT

j_gene: TRBJ2-5
v_gene: TRBV4-1
d_gene: TRBD1
abundance: NA
CDR3aa: CASSHPPGQGEETQYF
CDR3nt: TGCGCCAGCAGCCACCCCCCAGGACAGGGGGAAGAGACCCAGTACTTC

j_gene: TRBJ1-2
v_gene: TRBV20-1
d_gene: NA
abundance: NA
CDR3aa: CSVGRGYTF
CDR3nt: TGCAGTGTGGGACGTGGCTACACCTTC

j_gene: TRBJ1-1
v_gene: TRBV2
d_gene: NA
abundance: few
CDR3aa: CASSGRGGSGEAFF
CDR3nt: TGTGCCAGCAGTGGGCGAGGAGGATCCGGGGAAGCTTTCTTT

j_gene: TRBJ2-7
v_gene: TRBV7-2
d_gene: NA
abundance: NA
CDR3aa: CASSLRLGGQTYEQYF
CDR3nt: TGTGCCAGCAGCCTAAGACTCGGAGGACAAACCTACGAGCAGTACTTC

j_gene: TRBJ2-2
v_gene: TRBV6-5
d_gene: NA
abundance: NA
CDR3aa: CASSYSKNTGELFF
CDR3nt: TGTGCCAGCAGTTACTCCAAGAACACCGGGGAGCTGTTTTTT

j_gene: TRBJ2-1
v_gene: TRBV7-3
d_gene: NA
abundance: NA
CDR3aa: CASSLGLNNEQFF
CDR3nt: TGTGCCAGCAGCTTAGGACTCAACAATGAGCAGTTCTTC

j_gene: TRBJ1-6
v_gene: TRBV7-2
d_gene: TRBD1
abundance: once
CDR3aa: CASSPGQAYNSPLHF
CDR3nt: TGTGCCAGCAGCCCGGGACAGGCCTATAATTCACCCCTCCACTTT